The 6 T cell receptor beta chains below come from one sample, sequenced in a study of tumor-infiltrating lymphocytes in primary liver carcinoma. For each extraction, RNA and DNA were obtained together from approximately 20-30 mg of unsorted bulk tissue. TCR beta cDNA was reverse-transcribed from approximately 0.45 ug of total RNA. The reaction used a constant-region primer and ProtoScript II reverse transcriptase. Slightly modified ARM-PCR served as the procedure for the TCR beta libraries. These libraries came from three rounds of nested multiplex PCR. TRBV1-TRBV30 forward primers and a C-beta reverse primer were used in the first two PCR rounds, which each ran for around 11 cycles. TCRdb used MiXCR to reprocess the multiplex PCR reads, holding one entry per CDR3 protein. The repertoire holds under 45,000 distinct CDR3 sequences, with roughly four fifths as singletons. Material for sequencing was liver tumor tissue from sampling region 4. Subset given: tumor region T4, right-lateral pole. The receptors originated from a man aged 40-49 years with primary liver carcinoma and hepatitis B virus infection.

This clonotype was recorded many times. The V gene is TRBV7-6, the J gene TRBJ2-7; 8 positions match TRBD1. This CDR3 comprises 12 residues. Germline lookup yields CDR1 SGHVS and CDR2 FNYEAQ. V dropped 5 bases and J dropped 7; count of bases not matched to a gene: 4. The CDR3: CASSAGTGEQYF. CDR3 coding DNA: TGTGCCAGCAGCGCCGGGACAGGAGAGCAGTACTTC.

V usage is TRBV11-3 and J usage is TRBJ2-1; TRBD1 is a possible D gene (5 bases). V lost 11 bases and J lost 6, with 20 bases in between. Germline CDR1 SGHNT, CDR2 YENEEA. The CDR3 loop spans 14 amino acids. Here the CDR3 DNA reads TGTGCCTTCAGCTTAGGGGTCAGCATCAATGAGCAGTTCTTC. Translating it yields CAFSLGVSINEQFF.

As for this clonotype: Without the conserved terminal phenylalanine or tryptophan, this CDR3 likely stems from a read error. The V and J genes are TRBV28 and TRBJ2-1, with a tentative D call TRBD2 (5 bases). The V and J ends lost 2 bases and 12 bases respectively, with 17 bases between them. This CDR3 region has 14 residues. CDR1 MDHEN and CDR2 SYDVKM come from the germline V gene. The CDR3 nucleotides are TGTGCCAGCAGTTTACCTCAGGACGGGGTCAGGCAGTTCCTC. This encodes CASSLPQDGVRQFL.

The chain links TRBV5-6 to TRBJ2-7, with D unresolved. The CDR3 length is 13 residues. From germline, CDR1 is SGHDT and CDR2 YYEEEE. The ends were cut back, 4 bases at V and 7 bases at J, with 15 bases in the middle. The CDR3 nucleotides read TGTGCCAGCAGCACAAAACAGTGTCGTGAGCAGTACTTC. Translated: CASSTKQCREQYF.

The table lists this clonotype with many counts. The chain carries TRBV28 and TRBJ2-7, with TRBD1 matching 9 bases. The germline V gene encodes CDR1 MDHEN and CDR2 SYDVKM. The ends lost 8 bases at V and 5 bases at J; junction bases unmatched: 4. The CDR3 covers 12 residues. DNA of the CDR3: TGTGCCAGCGTGGGACAGGGCCACGAGCAGTACTTC. This gives the protein CASVGQGHEQYF. Variable domain in full (rest from reference TRBV28 and TRBJ2-7): DVKVTQSSRYLVKRTGEKVFLECVQDMDHENMFWYRQDPGLGLRLIYFSYDVKMKEKGDIPEGYSVSREKKERFSLILESASTNQTSMYLCASVGQGHEQYFGPGTRLTVT.

By frequency in the sample, this clonotype is medium-sized. The chain has TRBV12-3 or TRBV12-4 and TRBJ1-4; TRBD1 is a possible D gene (6 bases). V was pared by 2 bases and J by 8 bases, with 9 bases between. There are 13 residues in the CDR3. The CDR3 region has the DNA TGTGCCAGCAGTTTATCAGGGGTCGAAAAACTGTTTTTT. Protein product: CASSLSGVEKLFF.